This is a list of T cell receptor beta chains from one sample in a study of T cell responses to AZD1222 COVID-19 vaccine. Sequenced by immunoSEQ multiplex PCR; TCRdb stores in-frame clones only, minus some. This table holds approximately 150,000 clones, more than 70% found once. Sample: peripheral blood, taken 28 days after the second AZD1222 dose. These receptors were taken from an adult who received the AZD1222 COVID-19 vaccine. CDR3s include the opening cysteine and the closing phenylalanine or tryptophan. Fields, in order: CDR3 protein, CDR3 DNA, clone size, V gene, D gene, J gene. D genes are given only for firm matches. Rows may omit the clone size; those that give it use once, few, many or a size class.

cdr3_aa: CASSLGLAGLQGTQYF
cdr3_nt: TGCGCCAGCAGCTTGGGACTAGCGGGACTCCAAGGGACCCAGTACTTC
clone_size: .
v_call: TRBV5-1
d_call: TRBD2
j_call: TRBJ2-5

cdr3_aa: CASSLIFTGDGYTF
cdr3_nt: TGTGCCAGCAGTTTAATATTTACCGGGGATGGCTACACCTTC
clone_size: few
v_call: TRBV27
d_call: .
j_call: TRBJ1-2

cdr3_aa: CSVGATGGTGNTGELFF
cdr3_nt: TGCAGCGTTGGAGCCACAGGGGGAACGGGAAACACCGGGGAGCTGTTTTTT
clone_size: .
v_call: TRBV29-1
d_call: TRBD1
j_call: TRBJ2-2

cdr3_aa: CASSLVEITDTQYF
cdr3_nt: TGTGCCAGCAGCTTAGTAGAGATCACAGATACGCAGTATTTT
clone_size: .
v_call: TRBV7-8
d_call: .
j_call: TRBJ2-3

cdr3_aa: CASSPYVTGPYEQYF
cdr3_nt: TGCGCCAGCAGCCCGTATGTGACAGGGCCCTACGAGCAGTACTTC
clone_size: .
v_call: TRBV5-1
d_call: TRBD1
j_call: TRBJ2-7

cdr3_aa: CASSSSLYGYTF
cdr3_nt: TGTGCCAGCAGTTCCAGTCTCTATGGCTACACCTTC
clone_size: .
v_call: TRBV6-2/TRBV6-3
d_call: .
j_call: TRBJ1-2

cdr3_aa: CASSIVSGLGIYEQYF
cdr3_nt: TGTGCCAGTAGTATAGTTTCAGGGCTGGGGATCTACGAGCAGTACTTC
clone_size: .
v_call: TRBV19
d_call: .
j_call: TRBJ2-7

cdr3_aa: CASSRTGGVSYGYTF
cdr3_nt: TGTGCCAGCAGCCGCACTGGGGGGGTGAGCTATGGCTACACCTTC
clone_size: .
v_call: TRBV4-2
d_call: .
j_call: TRBJ1-2

cdr3_aa: CASSQTLGGKNIQYF
cdr3_nt: TGTGCCAGCAGCCAAACCCTGGGGGGCAAAAACATTCAGTACTTC
clone_size: .
v_call: TRBV3-1/TRBV3-2
d_call: .
j_call: TRBJ2-4

cdr3_aa: CASQGTNTGELFF
cdr3_nt: TGTGCCAGCCAAGGAACGAACACCGGGGAGCTGTTTTTT
clone_size: once
v_call: TRBV4-2
d_call: .
j_call: TRBJ2-2